Below are 19 T cell receptor beta chains sequenced from a single sample in a study of monozygotic twins with inflammatory bowel disease. Reprocessing the 5' RACE reads, TCRdb reports a single entry for every CDR3 protein and omits DNA. The sample's table shows roughly 160,000 distinct CDR3 sequences. Sequencing was carried out using blood. The source is a human donor with ulcerative colitis or Crohn's disease, or a healthy co-twin of an affected twin (not recorded which).

The CDR3 spells CASTRLAGGNEQFF. The chain links TRBV3-1 to TRBJ2-1; TCRdb's D call of TRBD2 is untestable without DNA. The CDR3 totals 14 residues. Germline-derived CDR1 and CDR2 are LGHDT and YNNKEL (reference sequence).

The CDR3 sequence: CASSLRGVVTGELFF. The genes are TRBV7-6 and TRBJ2-2; absent DNA, TCRdb's TRBD1 call cannot be checked. The CDR3 contains 15 residues. CDR1 SGHVS and CDR2 FNYEAQ come from the germline V gene.

The V call is TRBV18, the J call TRBJ2-7. CDR1 KGHSH and CDR2 LQKENI come from the germline V gene. CDR3 length: 13 residues. This chain's CDR3 is CASSPGVAYEQYF.

V is TRBV20-1 and J is TRBJ2-7; without DNA, the TCRdb call of TRBD2 cannot be checked. The germline V gene encodes CDR1 DFQATT and CDR2 SNEGSKA (reference sequence). The CDR3 sequence is 12 residues long. The CDR3 sequence: CSAKGLAGEQYF.

The rearrangement joins TRBV10-3 to TRBJ2-1; the D gene TCRdb calls, TRBD2, cannot be checked with no DNA. This CDR3 has 14 residues. The V gene's germline CDR1 is ENHRY and CDR2 SYGVKD. The CDR3 is CAISESTPLNEQFF.

V is TRBV19 and J is TRBJ1-5; TCRdb's D gene call, TRBD1, goes unchecked for lack of DNA. The CDR3 sequence is 15 residues long. The germline V gene encodes CDR1 LNHDA and CDR2 SQIVND (reference sequence). CDR3 sequence reads: CASSIVPGGIQPQHF.

This chain connects TRBV20-1 to TRBJ1-2; TCRdb picks TRBD1, but there is no DNA to check that call. The CDR3 has 15 amino acids. Germline CDR1 reads DFQATT; CDR2 reads SNEGSKA (reference sequence). CDR3 amino acids: CSAYRDTTGVYGYTF.

V usage is TRBV7-3 and J usage is TRBJ2-3; with no DNA, the TCRdb D assignment of TRBD2 cannot be verified. Germline CDR1 reads SGHTA; CDR2 reads FQGTGA. There are 16 residues in the CDR3. This CDR3 is CASSLPPPEDTDTQYF.

The CDR3 reads CASSGLGETEAFF. This chain connects TRBV4-3 to TRBJ1-1. The CDR3 is made up of 13 amino acids. The germline CDR1 and CDR2 sequences are LGHNA and YSLEER.

This chain connects TRBV5-5 to TRBJ1-6. The CDR3 has 14 amino acids. Germline CDR1 is SGHKS and CDR2 is YYEKEE (reference sequence). CDR3 region: CASSPTPDNSPLHF. The full variable domain, in which reference TRBV5-5 and TRBJ1-6 provide the parts outside the CDR3, is DAGVTQSPTHLIKTRGQQVTLRCSPISGHKSVSWYQQVLGQGPQFIFQYYEKEERGRGNFPDRFSARQFPNYSSELNVNALLLGDSALYLCASSPTPDNSPLHFGNGTRLTVT.

The chain joins TRBV29-1 to TRBJ2-3; the TRBD1 assignment by TCRdb is unverifiable without DNA. The germline CDR1 and CDR2 sequences are SQVTM and ANQGSEA. The CDR3 extends over 15 amino acids. CDR3 protein: CSVDGGDGITDTQYF.

The chain combines TRBV10-3 with TRBJ2-7; TCRdb indicates TRBD1, and absent DNA this call remains unverified. From germline, CDR1 is ENHRY and CDR2 SYGVKD. The CDR3 has 12 residues. Here the CDR3 reads CAISVPRGEQYF.

The V and J genes are TRBV14 and TRBJ1-3. Germline V gene data show CDR1 as SGHDN and CDR2 as FVKESK. The CDR3 is 17 residues long. CDR3 residues: CASSRREGLAPGNTIYF.

The J gene is TRBJ2-1, the V gene TRBV13; TCRdb returns TRBD2, unconfirmable since there is no DNA. This CDR3 has 16 residues. Germline lookup yields CDR1 PRHDT and CDR2 FYEKMQ (reference sequence). Here the CDR3 reads CASSWTGTSVYNEQFF.

The V gene is TRBV5-6, the J gene TRBJ2-2; the TCRdb D gene call, TRBD2, has no DNA to confirm it. Germline CDR1 SGHDT, CDR2 YYEEEE. This CDR3 has 16 residues. CDR3 amino acids: CASSLLDGRGAGELFF.

The chain has TRBV18 and TRBJ2-7. The CDR3 covers 14 residues. Germline lookup yields CDR1 KGHSH and CDR2 LQKENI. CDR3 region: CASSKYFQVYEQYF.

The chain carries TRBV6-5 and TRBJ2-7; TCRdb's D gene call, TRBD1, goes unchecked for lack of DNA. From germline, CDR1 is MNHEY and CDR2 SVGAGI. The CDR3 is made up of 15 amino acids. The CDR3 protein is CASSYSGGRSYEQYF.

The V call is TRBV2, the J call TRBJ1-2; as DNA is missing, the TRBD1 call by TCRdb cannot be tested. The germline gives CDR1 SNHLY, CDR2 FYNNEI. CDR3 length: 12 residues. The CDR3 region is CTSSNRDYGYTF. Full variable domain (remainder filled in from reference TRBV2 and TRBJ1-2): EPEVTQTPSHQVTQMGQEVILRCVPISNHLYFYWYRQILGQKVEFLVSFYNNEISEKSEIFDDQFSVERPDGSNFTLKIRSTKLEDSAMYFCTSSNRDYGYTFGSGTRLTVV.

J is TRBJ1-1 and V is TRBV6-1. Germline-derived CDR1 and CDR2 are MNHNS and SASEGT. The CDR3 is made up of 12 amino acids. CDR3 loop: CASQTWNTEAFF.